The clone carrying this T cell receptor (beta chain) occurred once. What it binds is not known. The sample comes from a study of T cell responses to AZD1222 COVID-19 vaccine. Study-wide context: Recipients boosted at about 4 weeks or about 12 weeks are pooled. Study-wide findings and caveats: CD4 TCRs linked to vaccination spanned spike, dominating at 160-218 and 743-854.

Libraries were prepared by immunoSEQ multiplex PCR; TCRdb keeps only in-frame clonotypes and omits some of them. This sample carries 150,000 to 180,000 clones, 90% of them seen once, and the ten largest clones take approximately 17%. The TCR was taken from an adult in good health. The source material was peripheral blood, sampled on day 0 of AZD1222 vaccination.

This chain's CDR3 is CASSPPFTGKNIQYF. Here the CDR3 DNA reads TGTGCCAGCAGCCCCCCCTTCACCGGGAAAAACATTCAGTACTTC. The V and J genes are TRBV5-5 and TRBJ2-4; D call uncertain. The V and J ends lost 4 bases and 4 bases respectively, with 15 bases between them. This CDR3 has 15 amino acids. Germline V CDR1 and CDR2: SGHKS, YYEKEE (reference sequence). Supplemented by reference TRBV5-5 and TRBJ2-4, the full variable domain reads DAGVTQSPTHLIKTRGQQVTLRCSPISGHKSVSWYQQVLGQGPQFIFQYYEKEERGRGNFPDRFSARQFPNYSSELNVNALLLGDSALYLCASSPPFTGKNIQYFGAGTRLSVL.